The present entry profiles one TCR beta chain with its context. The antigen is unknown. Unique molecular identifiers were built into the TCRbeta library. MiXCR, applied by TCRdb to the PCR reads, yields one record per CDR3 protein. The sample has approximately 230,000 distinct CDR3 sequences, roughly a quarter seen once. The data derive from a study of T-cell reconstitution after alpha-beta-depleted transplantation in children. General study results and limits: Some patients owed their high day-60 TCRbeta diversity to surviving recipient T cells and thymic progenitors. At around two months after transplant, the alpha-beta T cells were reportedly derived from several hundred expanded clones that came from non-depleted graft cells. Diversity and T-cell counts at one year after transplant derived mostly from new T cells.

CDR3 length: 13 residues. With 6 bases removed from V and 6 bases from J, the gap between germline ends came to 14 bases. The sequence derives from a female patient between 2 and 15 years old who had a stem cell transplant for congenital amegakaryocytic thrombocytopenia, so the T cells may come from the graft donor. The material was PBMCs, mostly from graft donor cells, obtained 360 days after TCRalphabeta/CD19-depleted stem cell transplant. V usage is TRBV12-3 or TRBV12-4 and J usage is TRBJ1-1; D gene unclear. This chain's CDR3 is CASSFGVRAEAFF. CDR3 in DNA: TGTGCCAGCAGCTTTGGAGTTCGTGCTGAAGCTTTCTTT.